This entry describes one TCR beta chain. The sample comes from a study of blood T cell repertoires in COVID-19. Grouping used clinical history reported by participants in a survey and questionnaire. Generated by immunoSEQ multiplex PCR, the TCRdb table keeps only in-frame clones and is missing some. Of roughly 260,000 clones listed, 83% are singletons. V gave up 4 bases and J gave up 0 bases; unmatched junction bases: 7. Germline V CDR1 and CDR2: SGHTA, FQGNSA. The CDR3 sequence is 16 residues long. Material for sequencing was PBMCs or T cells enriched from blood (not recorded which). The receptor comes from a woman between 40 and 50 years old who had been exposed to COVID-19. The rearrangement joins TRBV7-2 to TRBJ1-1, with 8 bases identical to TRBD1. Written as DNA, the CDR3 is TGTGCCAGCAGCTCGACGCCGACAGGGGTGAACACTGAAGCTTTCTTT. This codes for CASSSTPTGVNTEAFF.